The 6 T cell receptor beta chains given below trace back to one sample, sequenced in a study of blood T cell repertoires in COVID-19. Profiling relied on immunoSEQ multiplex PCR, and the TCRdb table lists in-frame clones only, not all of them. This repertoire shows fewer than 200,000 clones, around 80% found once; its top ten account for roughly 9%. Sequencing input: peripheral blood. These receptors all come from a woman aged 80 or older with active or convalescent COVID-19.

The chain recombines TRBV12-3 or TRBV12-4 with TRBJ2-1, with D possibly matching TRBD1 (6 bases). This CDR3 spans 13 amino acids. Trimming pared 5 bases from V and 10 bases from J, leaving 15 bases between. Here the CDR3 reads CASSRDTRGEQFF. CDR3 bases: TGTGCCAGCAGTCGGGACACAAGAGGGGAGCAGTTCTTC.

The chain carries TRBV29-1 and TRBJ1-1, with a possible D match to TRBD1 (5 bases). This CDR3 has 16 residues. Germline V lookup: CDR1 SQVTM, CDR2 ANQGSEA. Trimming cost V 0 bases and J 4 bases, with 18 bases left between them. This CDR3 reads CSVEDSGAGLSTEAFF. The CDR3 nucleotides read TGCAGCGTTGAAGATTCAGGAGCAGGGTTGTCCACTGAAGCTTTCTTT.

The J gene is TRBJ2-6, the V gene TRBV19; tentatively, D is TRBD1 (6 bases). The V gene lost 6 bases and the J gene lost 2 bases, with 8 bases spanning the gap. The CDR3 has 14 residues. Germline lookup yields CDR1 LNHDA and CDR2 SQIVND (reference sequence). The CDR3 is CASSRDTGANVLTF. The CDR3 DNA sequence: TGTGCCAGTAGCCGGGACACTGGGGCCAACGTCCTGACTTTC.

The V call is TRBV10-3, the J call TRBJ1-4; 8 nucleotides agree with TRBD1. Germline trimming cut 10 bases from V and 8 bases from J; bases unmatched to any gene: 9. Germline values: CDR1 ENHRY, CDR2 SYGVKD. The CDR3 is 13 residues long. The CDR3, as DNA: TGTGCCACGACGACAGGGGCTAGAGAAAAACTGTTTTTT. Translated: CATTTGAREKLFF.

The V gene is TRBV5-4, the J gene TRBJ2-1, with 8 bases lining up with TRBD2. This CDR3 region has 12 residues. V gave up 4 bases and J gave up 15 bases; unmatched junction bases: 9. Looked up from germline, CDR1 is SGHNT and CDR2 is YYREEE (reference sequence). CDR3 amino acids: CASSTGTRSWFF. The CDR3 nucleotides are TGTGCCAGCAGCACCGGGACTAGATCGTGGTTCTTC.

This chain joins TRBV12-5 and TRBJ1-5, with D tentatively TRBD1 (5 bases). The CDR3 sequence is 16 residues long. Germline CDR1 is LGHNT and CDR2 is FRNRAP. V lost 6 bases and J 0 bases, leaving 15 bases between the germline ends. The CDR3: CASGPWGDGSNQPQHF. The DNA of the CDR3 is TGTGCTAGTGGCCCCTGGGGGGACGGTAGCAATCAGCCCCAGCATTTT. Filled out from reference TRBV12-5 and TRBJ1-5, the complete variable domain reads DARVTQTPRHKVTEMGQEVTMRCQPILGHNTVFWYRQTMMQGLELLAYFRNRAPLDDSGMPKDRFSAEMPDATLATLKIQPSEPRDSAVYFCASGPWGDGSNQPQHFGDGTRLSIL.